Each of the 20 T cell receptor beta chains below was sequenced from the same sample in a study of blood T cell repertoires in COVID-19. TCRdb keeps only in-frame clones here, not all; method: immunoSEQ multiplex PCR. The data contain some 290,000 clones, over 90% of them seen just once; the ten biggest clones take up less than 4%. Specimen: PBMCs or T cells enriched from blood (not recorded which). These receptors were obtained from a woman aged 25-40 years who had been exposed to COVID-19.

The chain joins TRBV7-6 to TRBJ2-7; a possible D gene is TRBD1 (6 bases). The CDR3 totals 15 residues. V was cut by 5 bases and J by 0 bases, with 14 bases left in between. Germline V lookup: CDR1 SGHVS, CDR2 FNYEAQ. The CDR3 DNA reads as TGTGCCAGCAGCCCTACAGGGAATCCCTCCTACGAGCAGTACTTC. Translation: CASSPTGNPSYEQYF.

This clone has a single count. This chain joins TRBV2 and TRBJ1-5, with D perhaps matching TRBD1 (5 bases). Germline V gene sequence: CDR1 SNHLY, CDR2 FYNNEI. The CDR3 loop spans 13 amino acids. The V and J ends lost 7 bases and 1 base respectively, with 8 bases between them. CDR3 in amino acids: CASNQGSNQPQHF. DNA for the CDR3: TGTGCCAGCAATCAGGGCAGCAATCAGCCCCAGCATTTT.

This clone was counted a single time. The chain uses TRBV5-1 and TRBJ1-4, with TRBD1 identical over 8 bases. The CDR3 is made up of 14 amino acids. Per germline, CDR1 SGHRS and CDR2 YFSETQ. J was trimmed by 7 bases and V by 4 bases; bases with no gene match: 6. CDR3 in amino acids: CASSRTGPGEKLFF. The CDR3 bases are TGCGCCAGCAGCCGGACAGGGCCCGGTGAAAAACTGTTTTTT.

The chain carries TRBV5-1 and TRBJ1-2, with TRBD1 identical over 7 bases. J was trimmed by 5 bases and V by 4 bases; bases with no gene match: 8. Germline-derived CDR1 and CDR2 are SGHRS and YFSETQ. This CDR3 contains 14 residues. The CDR3: CASSPDRVRYGYTF. The CDR3 DNA reads TGCGCCAGCAGCCCTGACAGGGTTCGGTATGGCTACACCTTC. Looking up the rest from reference TRBV5-1 and TRBJ1-2 gives the full variable domain: KAGVTQTPRYLIKTRGQQVTLSCSPISGHRSVSWYQQTPGQGLQFLFEYFSETQRNKGNFPGRFSGRQFSNSRSEMNVSTLELGDSALYLCASSPDRVRYGYTFGSGTRLTVV.

This chain links TRBV2 with TRBJ2-1, with TRBD2 matching 9 bases. Germline loops: CDR1 SNHLY, CDR2 FYNNEI. CDR3 length: 13 amino acids. V was clipped by 8 bases and J by 6 bases; unmatched bases: 5. CDR3 sequence (DNA): TGTGCCAGCGGGCGGGGGGGCCGCAATGAGCAGTTCTTC. This sequence encodes CASGRGGRNEQFF.

This clone was detected once. The chain employs TRBV6-5 and TRBJ1-3; TRBD1 might be the D (6 bases). The germline CDR1 and CDR2 sequences are MNHEY and SVGAGI. The CDR3 consists of 13 residues. The V and J ends lost 2 bases and 5 bases respectively, with 7 bases between them. This CDR3 is CASSYRDRNTIYF. As DNA, the CDR3 is TGTGCCAGCAGTTACCGGGACAGAAACACCATATATTTT.

The rearrangement uses TRBV6-1 and TRBJ1-6; D remains ambiguous. Trimming removed 2 bases from V and 9 bases from J, with 8 bases in between. Looked up from germline, CDR1 is MNHNS and CDR2 is SASEGT. The CDR3 is 13 residues long. The CDR3 DNA is TGTGCCAGCAGTGAATTTGAGGGTTCACCCCTCCACTTT. It is translated as CASSEFEGSPLHF.

CDR3 protein: CASSPGQDPYSNQPQHF. The DNA of the CDR3 is TGTGCCAGCAGCCCTGGACAGGACCCTTATAGCAATCAGCCCCAGCATTTT. V usage is TRBV7-6 and J usage is TRBJ1-5; 7 positions match TRBD1. J was trimmed by 0 bases and V by 5 bases; bases with no gene match: 10. The CDR3 totals 17 residues. Looked up from germline, CDR1 is SGHVS and CDR2 is FNYEAQ.

The chain uses TRBV9 and TRBJ2-7, with D possibly being TRBD1 (5 bases). V shed 4 bases and J shed 7 bases, with 21 bases lying between them. The CDR3 runs 15 residues. Germline CDR1 SGDLS, CDR2 YYNGEE. Here the CDR3 DNA reads TGTGCCAGCAGCCCCAATGGGGCACCTACGATGGAGCAGTACTTC. Encoded protein: CASSPNGAPTMEQYF.

This clone was recorded only once. The chain is built from TRBV19 and TRBJ2-5, with 7 positions matching TRBD1. Germline CDR1 reads LNHDA; CDR2 reads SQIVND (reference sequence). With 1 base clipped from V and 5 bases from J, the junction kept 4 bases outside the gene matches. This CDR3 is built from 14 residues. The CDR3 region is CASSIAGGWETQYF. The CDR3 DNA is TGTGCCAGTAGTATAGCAGGGGGTTGGGAGACCCAGTACTTC.

The chain carries TRBV11-3 and TRBJ1-3; possibly TRBD1 for D (5 bases). The germline CDR1 and CDR2 sequences are SGHNT and YENEEA. V was cut by 5 bases and J by 0 bases, with 14 bases left in between. The CDR3 spans 16 residues. The CDR3 loop reads CASSHTTASSGNTIYF. CDR3 DNA: TGTGCCAGCAGCCACACGACAGCGTCCTCTGGAAACACCATATATTTT.

The CDR3: CASSLTGKSYNEQFF. The DNA of the CDR3 is TGTGCCAGCAGCTTAACGGGGAAGTCCTACAATGAGCAGTTCTTC. The V call is TRBV11-1, the J call TRBJ2-1, with D maybe TRBD2 (5 bases). The CDR3 extends over 15 amino acids. The germline CDR1 and CDR2 sequences are SGHAT and FQDESV (reference sequence). V lost 2 bases and J lost 1, with 9 bases in between. The full variable domain, with the rest looked up from reference TRBV11-1 and TRBJ2-1, is EAEVAQSPRYKITEKSQAVAFWCDPISGHATLYWYRQILGQGPELLVQFQDESVVDDSQLPKDRFSAERLKGVDSTLKIQPAELGDSAMYLCASSLTGKSYNEQFFGPGTRLTVL.

The CDR3 DNA reads as TGCGCCAGCAGCCCGACCGGGACAGGGTATGGCTACACCTTC. Translated: CASSPTGTGYGYTF. The J gene is TRBJ1-2, the V gene TRBV5-1; 9 bases align to TRBD1. CDR3 length equals 14 residues. Losses at the gene ends were 4 bases for V and 5 bases for J; bases not matched to a gene: 6. Germline-derived CDR1 and CDR2 are SGHRS and YFSETQ.

A single count supports this clone. The chain uses TRBV3-1 (or the pseudogene TRBV3-2) and TRBJ2-5; weak D call: TRBD2 (6 bases). V was clipped by 4 bases and J by 2 bases, with 8 bases between them. The germline V gene has CDR1 LGHDT and CDR2 YNNKEL (reference sequence). CDR3 length equals 13 residues. CDR3 sequence: CASSPGLQETQYF. In DNA form, the CDR3 reads TGTGCCAGCAGCCCGGGACTGCAAGAGACCCAGTACTTC.

This chain connects TRBV3-1 (or the pseudogene TRBV3-2) to TRBJ1-6; 7 nucleotides agree with TRBD1. V shed 4 bases and J 9 bases; nucleotides not matched to a gene: 15. The CDR3 covers 17 residues. In germline, CDR1 is LGHDT, CDR2 YNNKEL (reference sequence). The DNA for the CDR3 is TGTGCCAGCAGCCCATTCCTAGCAAGGGGGCGGTCTTCACCCCTCCACTTT. Translation gives CASSPFLARGRSSPLHF.

J is TRBJ1-2 and V is TRBV27; 7 bases are shared with TRBD1. The V and J ends lost 3 bases and 4 bases, in that order; junction bases with no gene match: 11. This CDR3 spans 16 amino acids. Per germline, CDR1 MNHEY and CDR2 SMNVEV (reference sequence). The CDR3 protein is CASSFVRGGEIYGYTF. Here the CDR3 DNA reads TGTGCCAGCAGTTTTGTTAGAGGGGGCGAGATCTATGGCTACACCTTC.

CDR3 loop: CAITRAGANYGYTF. DNA of the CDR3: TGTGCCATCACGAGGGCGGGAGCTAACTATGGCTACACCTTC. This rearrangement joins TRBV10-3 to TRBJ1-2, with no clear D. CDR3 length equals 14 residues. Trimming removed 7 bases from V and 0 bases from J, with 12 bases in between. Germline CDR1 ENHRY, CDR2 SYGVKD.

The V gene is TRBV6-5, the J gene TRBJ1-2, with D maybe TRBD1 (6 bases). The V gene lost 2 bases and the J gene lost 10 bases, with 14 bases spanning the gap. The CDR3 sequence is 13 residues long. Germline V gives CDR1 MNHEY, CDR2 SVGAGI. The CDR3 loop is CASSYRGSRDYTF. In DNA form, the CDR3 reads TGTGCCAGCAGTTACAGGGGGAGTCGAGACTACACCTTC.

In its sample, this clone was seen once. The chain recombines TRBV24-1 with TRBJ2-7; TRBD1 aligns across 8 bases. J lost 5 bases, V lost 4 bases, and 6 bases had no gene match. CDR1 is KGHDR and CDR2 is SFDVKD in the germline V gene. The CDR3 length is 14 residues. CDR3 sequence reads: CATSDPRTGNEQYF. The CDR3 DNA is TGTGCCACCAGTGACCCCCGGACAGGGAACGAGCAGTACTTC.

The chain is built from TRBV10-3 and TRBJ2-7, with TRBD2 identical over 8 bases. The V and J ends lost 6 bases and 6 bases, in that order; junction bases with no gene match: 10. Germline V gene sequence: CDR1 ENHRY, CDR2 SYGVKD. The CDR3 spans 14 residues. Here the CDR3 reads CAIRSGGGAPEQYF. For the CDR3, the DNA is TGTGCCATCAGATCGGGGGGGGGAGCCCCCGAGCAGTACTTC.